This T cell receptor (beta chain) stems from a study of blood T cell repertoires in COVID-19. Study background: Acute and convalescent COVID-19 specimens originated in the United States, Italy and Spain. In each case, the material was cDNA or gDNA derived from T cells, B-cell-depleted T cells, or PBMCs.

Original methodology: Estimates of nucleated cell counts were drawn from the amplification of reference gene primers. Data came from immunoSEQ multiplex PCR; TCRdb stores just in-frame clones and leaves some out. V, J and clone size were drawn from that table, and D and trimming were deduced from the DNA. The table includes about 180,000 clones, around 87% detected once. V lost 0 bases to trimming and J lost 7 bases; unmatched junction nucleotides: 3. CDR1 and CDR2 (germline): KGHSH, LQKENI. The CDR3 sequence is 14 residues long. The clonotype was recovered from a man aged 40-49 years with active or convalescent COVID-19. J is TRBJ2-1 and V is TRBV18; 7 bases are a match to TRBD2. Sequences were obtained from peripheral blood. The chain's CDR3 is CASSPPGLKNEQFF. The CDR3, as DNA: TGTGCCAGCTCACCACCGGGACTAAAAAATGAGCAGTTCTTC.